The TCR beta chain under discussion was sequenced for a study of shared clonotypes between healthy human individuals. Using immunoSEQ multiplex PCR, the repertoire was profiled, and TCRdb retains in-frame clones only, with some absent. The top ten clones hold 0.1% to 0.15% of a sample with millions of clones, roughly 94% of them seen once. This clone was counted a few times. The sequence derives from a man aged 18 to 30 in good health. Specimen: naive CD4+ T cells sorted from blood. Subset noted: CD45RA+ positively selected.

Here the CDR3 DNA reads TGTGCCAGCAGCGCCCGGGTCCCGAACTATGGCTACACCTTC. Protein sequence: CASSARVPNYGYTF. V gene TRBV7-9 combines with J gene TRBJ1-2; D unclear. The germline gives CDR1 SEHNR, CDR2 FQNEAQ (reference sequence). V lost 5 bases and J lost 2, with 12 bases in between. The CDR3 contains 14 residues. Full variable domain (outside the CDR3, taken from reference TRBV7-9 and TRBJ1-2): DTGVSQNPRHKITKRGQNVTFRCDPISEHNRLYWYRQTLGQGPEFLTYFQNEAQLEKSRLLSDRFSAERPKGSFSTLEIQRTEQGDSAMYLCASSARVPNYGYTFGSGTRLTVV.